Listed here are 12 T cell receptor beta chains from one sample, sequenced in a study of cytomegalovirus exposure and HLA in healthy donors. In the PCR, 60 Vbeta and 13 Jbeta primers were used. Here immunoSEQ multiplex PCR was the method, and the copy in TCRdb shows in-frame clones only, minus some. The sample contains 150,000 to 200,000 clones, 60% to 80% of which appear only once. The sequencing input was PBMCs. These receptors came from a man between 50 and 59 years old in good health and CMV-seropositive.

The CDR3 region has the DNA TGCGCCAGCAGCCAAGCCGGACAGATAAACACTGAAGCTTTCTTT. Protein product: CASSQAGQINTEAFF. The rearrangement uses TRBV4-1 and TRBJ1-1, with a tentative D call TRBD1 (6 bases). The ends were cut back, 1 base at V and 2 bases at J, with 11 bases in the middle. CDR3 length: 15 amino acids. CDR1 and CDR2 (germline): MGHRA, YSYEKL.

The genes are TRBV6-5 and TRBJ1-1; no firm D call. Germline V gene data show CDR1 as MNHEY and CDR2 as SVGAGI. V was shortened by 6 bases and J by 0 bases, with 8 bases between the two germline ends. CDR3 length equals 13 residues. For the CDR3, the DNA is TGTGCCAGCAGCCCTGGCATGAACACTGAAGCTTTCTTT. Translating it yields CASSPGMNTEAFF.

This chain joins TRBV4-1 and TRBJ2-6; the match to TRBD1 covers 8 bases. This CDR3 is 17 amino acids long. V lost 1 base to trimming and J lost 2 bases; unmatched junction nucleotides: 4. From germline, CDR1 is MGHRA and CDR2 YSYEKL. The CDR3 spells CASSQGDRGTGANVLTF. The CDR3 nucleotides are TGCGCCAGCAGCCAAGGAGACAGGGGAACTGGGGCCAACGTCCTGACTTTC.

V is TRBV5-1 and J is TRBJ2-3; the match to TRBD2 covers 14 bases. Germline lookup yields CDR1 SGHRS and CDR2 YFSETQ. Trimming cost V 3 bases and J 11 bases; bases outside gene matches: 8. CDR3 size: 15 residues. CDR3 in amino acids: CASSYGTSGGWVQYF. CDR3 bases: TGCGCCAGCAGCTATGGGACTAGCGGGGGTTGGGTGCAGTATTTT. The full variable domain, completed using reference TRBV5-1 and TRBJ2-3, is KAGVTQTPRYLIKTRGQQVTLSCSPISGHRSVSWYQQTPGQGLQFLFEYFSETQRNKGNFPGRFSGRQFSNSRSEMNVSTLELGDSALYLCASSYGTSGGWVQYFGPGTRLTVL.

The chain couples TRBV5-6 to TRBJ2-2; D remains unclear. V was shortened by 2 bases and J by 2 bases, with 10 bases between the two germline ends. The germline gives CDR1 SGHDT, CDR2 YYEEEE. CDR3 size: 15 residues. In DNA, the CDR3 is TGTGCCAGCAGCTTTCCCATAGTAAACACCGGGGAGCTGTTTTTT. Residues: CASSFPIVNTGELFF.

This chain joins TRBV28 and TRBJ2-4; D may be TRBD1 (7 bases). Germline V gives CDR1 MDHEN, CDR2 SYDVKM. Deletions cut 3 bases from V and 0 bases from J, with 15 bases between. This CDR3 spans 17 amino acids. The CDR3 region is CASSFAGTALAKNIQYF. CDR3 nucleotide sequence: TGTGCCAGCAGTTTCGCGGGGACAGCACTAGCCAAAAACATTCAGTACTTC.

This chain uses TRBV6-1 with TRBJ1-4, with D hard to call. This CDR3 is built from 20 residues. Trimming removed 3 bases from V and 0 bases from J, with 23 bases in between. CDR1 is MNHNS, CDR2 SASEGT, per germline. CDR3: CASSDRFPVRTLPTNEKLFF. As DNA, the CDR3 is TGTGCCAGCAGTGACAGGTTCCCAGTAAGAACCCTTCCAACTAATGAAAAACTGTTTTTT.

To note about this clone: The identical CDR3 is also encoded by other nucleotide sequences in the sample. V is TRBV29-1 and J is TRBJ2-7; 8 positions agree with TRBD1. Looked up from germline, CDR1 is SQVTM and CDR2 is ANQGSEA. This CDR3 has 12 amino acids. V trimming: 1 base; J trimming: 5 bases; junction bases outside the gene matches: 1. The CDR3 region is CSVEVDRDEQYF. The CDR3 DNA reads TGCAGCGTTGAAGTGGACAGGGACGAGCAGTACTTC.

This chain connects TRBV25-1 to TRBJ1-4; D gene ambiguous. With 9 bases removed from V and 8 bases from J, the gap between germline ends came to 10 bases. Germline CDR1 reads MGHDK; CDR2 reads SYGVNS. The CDR3 has 11 amino acids. The CDR3 bases are TGTGCCAGAAAATTCAGGGAAAAACTGTTTTTT. Its translation: CARKFREKLFF.

This clone was observed a handful of times. This chain joins TRBV10-3 and TRBJ2-3; the D gene is possibly TRBD2 (7 bases). The V and J ends lost 4 bases and 1 base respectively, with 24 bases between them. The CDR3 is 19 residues long. Germline V gene sequence: CDR1 ENHRY, CDR2 SYGVKD. The CDR3 sequence is CAISGYGGRSELGTDTQYF. CDR3 in DNA: TGTGCCATCAGTGGGTACGGGGGGCGCTCGGAACTTGGCACAGATACGCAGTATTTT.

The chain joins TRBV7-2 to TRBJ2-5; maybe TRBD2 (6 bases). Trimming took 6 bases from V and 9 from J, leaving 23 bases between them. CDR1 and CDR2 (germline): SGHTA, FQGNSA. This CDR3 is built from 15 residues. CDR3 loop: CASRSGPQGWGAQYF. Here the CDR3 DNA reads TGTGCCAGCAGATCCGGGCCGCAAGGTTGGGGGGCCCAGTACTTC.

The chain joins TRBV6-5 to TRBJ2-5; 10 bases line up with TRBD1. V lost 2 bases, J lost 5 bases, and 5 bases stayed unmatched. The CDR3 runs 15 residues. CDR1 MNHEY and CDR2 SVGAGI come from the germline V gene. Written as DNA, the CDR3 is TGTGCCAGCAGTTACGGGGACAGGGGTCGGGAGACCCAGTACTTC. Its protein is CASSYGDRGRETQYF.